Listed here is a single T cell receptor beta chain. On ten immunoSEQ deep assay plates, unsorted PBMC DNA was sequenced. The protocol was immunoSEQ multiplex PCR, while the TCRdb copy is restricted to in-frame clones and leaves out a portion. The data hold 450,000 to 650,000 clones, with around three quarters observed a single time. The data belong to a study of shared clonotypes between healthy human individuals. The V gene's germline CDR1 is KGHSH and CDR2 LQKENI. The CDR3 spans 16 residues. V lost 3 bases and J 0 bases, leaving 13 bases between the germline ends. The genes are TRBV18 and TRBJ2-3; D perhaps matches TRBD2 (5 bases). The source material was PBMCs. The receptor was derived from a woman aged 40 to 55 in good health. Some clones in this sample may be carry-over from other donors' samples. CDR3 sequence reads: CASSPVSGPSTDTQYF. CDR3 coding DNA: TGTGCCAGCTCACCGGTAAGCGGACCTAGCACAGATACGCAGTATTTT.